This T cell receptor (beta chain) comes out of a study of identical twins. Study-wide results and limits: Within cord blood, abundant beta clonotypes carried fewer insertions, but memory repertoires showed no such trend.

This CDR3 comprises 17 residues. Germline V lookup: CDR1 SGHVS, CDR2 FQNEAQ. Trimming shortened V by 0 bases and J by 6 bases, and 17 bases separated the two germline ends. Donors uniformly comprised healthy Caucasians. TCRdb ran MiXCR on the 5' RACE reads and lists one entry per CDR3 protein. The table has 350,000 or so distinct CDR3 sequences, 9% to 15% seen once. Comments on this clonotype: Its antigen is not known.

The same data also contributed to another study, on yellow fever vaccine responses in identical twins. That source adds: The T cell response to vaccination in identical twins was reportedly partly convergent and partly personalized.

The V call is TRBV7-8, the J call TRBJ2-2, with a possible D match to TRBD2 (5 bases). The source material was CD8+ T cells sorted from blood. This receptor was taken from a woman aged 18-29 years in good health. The CDR3 region is CASSLAFGLALPGELFF. The DNA of the CDR3 is TGTGCCAGCAGCTTAGCGTTTGGGCTAGCCCTCCCCGGGGAGCTGTTTTTT.